The 2 T cell receptor beta chains given below trace back to one sample, sequenced in a study of T cells in lung cancer brain metastases. The repertoire was sequenced with immunoSEQ multiplex PCR; TCRdb's copy has only in-frame clones and lacks some. This table holds about 2,000 clones, approximately 90% found once. Material for sequencing was tumor tissue from a brain metastasis. The receptor set was obtained from a woman between 50 and 59 years old with non-small cell lung cancer that had spread to the brain.

This clone was counted once. The chain carries TRBV19 and TRBJ1-2; D is possibly TRBD1 (5 bases). In germline, CDR1 is LNHDA, CDR2 SQIVND (reference sequence). The CDR3 contains 13 residues. Trimming shortened V by 4 bases and J by 2 bases, and 8 bases separated the two germline ends. The CDR3 sequence: CASSTDRNYGYTF. The CDR3, as DNA: TGTGCCAGTAGTACCGACAGAAACTATGGCTACACCTTC.

Concerning this clone: The sample carries other DNA sequences with the same CDR3. The chain couples TRBV5-1 to TRBJ1-2, with TRBD1 matching 7 bases. The V segment lost 3 bases and the J segment 2 bases; nucleotides outside the gene matches: 1. Germline V lookup: CDR1 SGHRS, CDR2 YFSETQ. This CDR3 region has 13 residues. CDR3 in DNA: TGCGCCAGCAGCTGGGACAGAAACTATGGCTACACCTTC. It yields the protein CASSWDRNYGYTF.